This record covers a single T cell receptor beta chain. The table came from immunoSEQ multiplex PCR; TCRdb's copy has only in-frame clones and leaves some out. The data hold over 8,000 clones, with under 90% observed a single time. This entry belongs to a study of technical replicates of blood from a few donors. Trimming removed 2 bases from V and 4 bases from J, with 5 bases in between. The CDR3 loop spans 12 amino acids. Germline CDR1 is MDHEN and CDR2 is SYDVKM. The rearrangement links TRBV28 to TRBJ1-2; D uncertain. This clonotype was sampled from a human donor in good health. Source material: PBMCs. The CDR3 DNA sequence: TGTGCCAGCAGTTTAATGAGCTATGGCTACACCTTC. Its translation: CASSLMSYGYTF.